This TCR beta chain is drawn from a study of shared clonotypes between healthy human individuals. This clone was counted once. Its antigen is not identified. Cells designated naive CD8 were CD45RO-negative and were positively selected for CCR7, with terminally differentiated effector memory CD45RA+ cells excluded. Study-wide points: Donors were few, which limited the genetic and exposure-history diversity represented.

Only in-frame clones appear in the TCRdb table, and some are missing; sequencing was by immunoSEQ multiplex PCR. The data hold hundreds of thousands of clones, with about 96% observed a single time. This CDR3 is built from 16 residues. Germline-derived CDR1 and CDR2 are SGHDN and FVKESK. The V and J ends lost 2 bases and 6 bases, in that order; junction bases with no gene match: 4. The J gene is TRBJ2-2, the V gene TRBV14; 12 nucleotides line up with TRBD2. The TCR sequence derives from a woman in her twenties or thirties in good health. The sequenced sample consisted of naive CD8+ T cells sorted from blood. The CDR3, as DNA: TGTGCCAGCAGCCAAAGTCTAGCGGGAGGGCCCGGGGAGCTGTTTTTT. Translation gives CASSQSLAGGPGELFF.